Listed below are T cell receptor beta chains from one sample, sequenced in a study of blood T cell repertoires in COVID-19. The protocol was immunoSEQ multiplex PCR, while the TCRdb copy is restricted to in-frame clones and leaves out a portion. The sample consists of about 50,000 clones, approximately 81% of them appearing once. Sequences were obtained from peripheral blood. Receptors originate from a woman aged 60-75 years with acute or convalescent COVID-19. Each CDR3 is given with its conserved first and last residue. A D gene is named only where the DNA matches it firmly. Size is omitted from some rows. Given values are once, few, many or a class for expanded clones.

D: .; J: TRBJ2-7; V: TRBV11-3; size: .; DNA: TGTGCCAGCAGCTTTGCGGACTTCTCCTACGAGCAGTACTTC; CDR3: CASSFADFSYEQYF
D: TRBD2; J: TRBJ2-3; V: TRBV19; size: few; DNA: TGTGCCAGTAGTATAAGTGCAGAGCGGGGTCACACAGATACGCAGTATTTT; CDR3: CASSISAERGHTDTQYF
D: .; J: TRBJ2-5; V: TRBV30; size: .; DNA: TGTGCCTGGAGTGCGGGACAAGAGACCCAGTACTTC; CDR3: CAWSAGQETQYF
D: .; J: TRBJ2-1; V: TRBV5-1; size: .; DNA: TGCGCCAGCAGCCCCCAGCCCTTGGGGGGAGAGTACAATGAGCAGTTCTTC; CDR3: CASSPQPLGGEYNEQFF
D: .; J: TRBJ1-1; V: TRBV18; size: .; DNA: TGTGCCAGCTCCGGACAGTTGAACACTGAAGCTTTCTTT; CDR3: CASSGQLNTEAFF
D: TRBD2; J: TRBJ2-3; V: TRBV13; size: .; DNA: TGTGCCAGCAGCTTAGCCAGCGGGAGAACAGATACGCAGTATTTT; CDR3: CASSLASGRTDTQYF
D: TRBD1; J: TRBJ1-1; V: TRBV5-6; size: .; DNA: TGTGCCAGCTCCCCCCTAGGGGGCGCGGACACTGAAGCTTTCTTT; CDR3: CASSPLGGADTEAFF
D: TRBD1; J: TRBJ1-2; V: TRBV4-1; size: .; DNA: TGCGCCAGCAGCCCCACAGGGGCGCGAGGCTACACCTTC; CDR3: CASSPTGARGYTF
D: .; J: TRBJ1-2; V: TRBV19; size: .; DNA: TGTGCCAGTAGCCCGACCCCAGGGGCGGGTGGCTACACCTTC; CDR3: CASSPTPGAGGYTF
D: .; J: TRBJ2-7; V: TRBV4-1; size: .; DNA: TGCGCCAGCAGCCACCCAGGGGTCGAGCAGTACTTC; CDR3: CASSHPGVEQYF
D: .; J: TRBJ1-5; V: TRBV18; size: .; DNA: TGTGCCAGCTCACCGGTTGGACAGAACAATCAGCCCCAGCATTTT; CDR3: CASSPVGQNNQPQHF
D: TRBD1; J: TRBJ1-1; V: TRBV13; size: .; DNA: TGTGCCAGCAGACCTGCCCGGGACAGGGGATCCACTGAAGCTTTCTTT; CDR3: CASRPARDRGSTEAFF
D: TRBD2; J: TRBJ2-1; V: TRBV24-1; size: .; DNA: TGTGCCACCAGTGGGCTAGCGGGAGGGCGGAATGAGCAGTTCTTC; CDR3: CATSGLAGGRNEQFF
D: TRBD1; J: TRBJ1-5; V: TRBV5-6; size: .; DNA: TGTGCCAGCAGCTTGCGGACAGGGTGGATAAGCAATCAGCCCCAGCATTTT; CDR3: CASSLRTGWISNQPQHF
D: TRBD1; J: TRBJ2-4; V: TRBV19; size: .; DNA: TGTGCCAGTAGCATCTCAGGGACAGGCAAAAACATTCAGTACTTC; CDR3: CASSISGTGKNIQYF
D: .; J: TRBJ1-2; V: TRBV5-5; size: .; DNA: TGTGCCAGCAGCCTATCTAACTATGGCTACACCTTC; CDR3: CASSLSNYGYTF
D: TRBD1; J: TRBJ2-3; V: TRBV3-1/TRBV3-2; size: .; DNA: TGTGCCAGCAGCCTGGGACAGTCGGGGGATACGCAGTATTTT; CDR3: CASSLGQSGDTQYF
D: .; J: TRBJ2-7; V: TRBV13; size: .; DNA: TGTGCCAGCAGCCCATATACCCCGGACAGAATCGGGAATACCTACGAGCAGTACTTC; CDR3: CASSPYTPDRIGNTYEQYF
D: .; J: TRBJ1-5; V: TRBV6-2/TRBV6-3; size: .; DNA: TGTGCCAGCAGTTACCGGCGGGGGGGGGCAATGAGCAATCAGCCCCAGCATTTT; CDR3: CASSYRRGGAMSNQPQHF
D: .; J: TRBJ1-4; V: TRBV19; size: .; DNA: TGTGCCAGTACACCAGTAATAACAACTAATGAAAAACTGTTTTTT; CDR3: CASTPVITTNEKLFF
D: TRBD1; J: TRBJ1-1; V: TRBV6-5; size: .; DNA: TGTGCCAGCAGTTATTACCCCGACAGGGCGAACACTGAAGCTTTCTTT; CDR3: CASSYYPDRANTEAFF
D: TRBD2; J: TRBJ2-5; V: TRBV6-6; size: .; DNA: TGTGCCAGCAGCCTCGGACTAGCTGAGTACCAAGAGACCCAGTACTTC; CDR3: CASSLGLAEYQETQYF
D: TRBD2; J: TRBJ2-3; V: TRBV20-1; size: .; DNA: TGCAGTGCTAGTGGGGACGTGGGCGGGGGGGCCCCAGATACGCAGTATTTT; CDR3: CSASGDVGGGAPDTQYF
D: .; J: TRBJ2-5; V: TRBV2; size: .; DNA: TGTGCCAGCAGCCCGGTCGAAAATTGGGGGGTGGAGACCCAGTACTTC; CDR3: CASSPVENWGVETQYF
D: .; J: TRBJ1-4; V: TRBV11-2; size: few; DNA: TGTGCCAGCAGCTTAATGAGTGAAAAACTGTTTTTT; CDR3: CASSLMSEKLFF
D: .; J: TRBJ2-7; V: TRBV15; size: .; DNA: TGTGCCACCAGCAGAGATAATAGGGAGGAGCAGTACTTC; CDR3: CATSRDNREEQYF
D: .; J: TRBJ1-1; V: TRBV5-6; size: .; DNA: TGTGCCAGCAGCCCGGGAGAGGACACTGAAGCTTTCTTT; CDR3: CASSPGEDTEAFF
D: TRBD1; J: TRBJ2-7; V: TRBV29-1; size: .; DNA: TGCAGCGTTTACAGGGGCTACGAGCAGTACTTC; CDR3: CSVYRGYEQYF
D: TRBD1; J: TRBJ1-2; V: TRBV19; size: .; DNA: TGTGCCAGCCGACAGGGGATCTCGCGGGGCTACACCTTC; CDR3: CASRQGISRGYTF
D: .; J: TRBJ2-5; V: TRBV29-1; size: .; DNA: TGCAGCTCCCTTCTGGAGACCCAGTACTTC; CDR3: CSSLLETQYF
D: .; J: TRBJ2-1; V: TRBV7-3; size: .; DNA: TGTGCCAGCAGCGCGGGGTCCCCCAGGGCCTACAATGAGCAGTTCTTC; CDR3: CASSAGSPRAYNEQFF
D: .; J: TRBJ2-6; V: TRBV5-4; size: .; DNA: TGTGCCAGCAGCCAATTTCGGGGTGCCGAGGCTGGGGCCAACGTCCTGACTTTC; CDR3: CASSQFRGAEAGANVLTF
D: .; J: TRBJ2-7; V: TRBV15; size: .; DNA: TGTGCCACCAGCCCCCGAGACAACCGGGACAAAGCCTACGAGCAGTACTTC; CDR3: CATSPRDNRDKAYEQYF
D: .; J: TRBJ1-1; V: TRBV12-5; size: .; DNA: TGTGCTAGTTTAGATTTCACTGAAGCTTTCTTT; CDR3: CASLDFTEAFF
D: TRBD1; J: TRBJ1-5; V: TRBV6-1; size: .; DNA: TGTGCCAGCAGTGCCCTGACAGGGGGCAAAGGGCAGCCCCAGCATTTT; CDR3: CASSALTGGKGQPQHF
D: .; J: TRBJ2-2; V: TRBV5-8; size: .; DNA: TGTGCCAGCAGAGGAGTTACGAACACCGGGGAGCTGTTTTTT; CDR3: CASRGVTNTGELFF
D: .; J: TRBJ2-2; V: TRBV10-3; size: .; DNA: TGTGCCATCACAGGGGACTACCACACCGGGGAGCTGTTTTTT; CDR3: CAITGDYHTGELFF
D: TRBD1; J: TRBJ2-7; V: TRBV11-2; size: medium-sized; DNA: TGTGCCAGCAGTTTCATCCAGGGGGCAAGATACGAGCAGTACTTC; CDR3: CASSFIQGARYEQYF
D: TRBD1; J: TRBJ1-2; V: TRBV27; size: .; DNA: TGTGCCAGCAGTCCCCTCGGACAGGGGGCGGGAGGCTACACCTTC; CDR3: CASSPLGQGAGGYTF
D: TRBD1; J: TRBJ2-1; V: TRBV19; size: once; DNA: TGTGCCAGTAGTAGGCCCCGGGACAGGGGTTCCGATGAGCAGTTCTTC; CDR3: CASSRPRDRGSDEQFF
D: .; J: TRBJ2-5; V: TRBV24-1; size: .; DNA: TGTGCCACCAGTGATGGGGGCCAGGGGATAGAGACCCAGTACTTC; CDR3: CATSDGGQGIETQYF
D: TRBD2; J: TRBJ2-3; V: TRBV9; size: .; DNA: TGTGCCAGCAGCGTAGGATCTCAGCGGGGAAGCACAGATACGCAGTATTTT; CDR3: CASSVGSQRGSTDTQYF
D: .; J: TRBJ2-7; V: TRBV29-1; size: .; DNA: TGCAGCGTGGTGACAGGCTCCTACGAGCAGTACTTC; CDR3: CSVVTGSYEQYF
D: .; J: TRBJ2-1; V: TRBV14; size: few; DNA: TGTGCCAGCAGCCAACGAGCGTACAATGAGCAGTTCTTC; CDR3: CASSQRAYNEQFF
D: .; J: TRBJ1-1; V: TRBV7-9; size: .; DNA: TGTGCCAGCAGCGGCCGCTCAGGGGCCCCGAACACTGAAGCTTTCTTT; CDR3: CASSGRSGAPNTEAFF
D: .; J: TRBJ1-2; V: TRBV14; size: .; DNA: TGTGCCAGCAGCCAAGACGGAGGGGGGGTTAACTATGGCTACACCTTC; CDR3: CASSQDGGGVNYGYTF
D: TRBD1; J: TRBJ2-7; V: TRBV12-5; size: few; DNA: TGTGCTAGTGGTTTGTTGGCAGGGGGTGGAGAGCAGTACTTC; CDR3: CASGLLAGGGEQYF
D: .; J: TRBJ2-1; V: TRBV29-1; size: .; DNA: TGCAGCGTTGAAGATCTCGGCGGCGTCAATGAGCAGTTCTTC; CDR3: CSVEDLGGVNEQFF
D: .; J: TRBJ1-2; V: TRBV9; size: .; DNA: TGTGCCAGCAGCGTTGGCAGGATACAAAATGGCTACACCTTC; CDR3: CASSVGRIQNGYTF
D: .; J: TRBJ1-2; V: TRBV29-1; size: .; DNA: TGCAGCGTTGATCCTGGGGGGGCGCGGGGCTACACCTTC; CDR3: CSVDPGGARGYTF
D: TRBD2; J: TRBJ2-3; V: TRBV27; size: few; DNA: TGTGCCAGCAGTACCGGACTAGCGGGGGGCCTGGATACGCAGTATTTT; CDR3: CASSTGLAGGLDTQYF
D: TRBD2; J: TRBJ2-2; V: TRBV4-1; size: .; DNA: TGCGCCAGCAGCCAAGATATTTTAGCGGGAGGCCTTGGGGAGCTGTTTTTT; CDR3: CASSQDILAGGLGELFF
D: TRBD2; J: TRBJ2-1; V: TRBV5-5; size: .; DNA: TGTGCCAGCAGCTTGATCCCTAGCGGGAGATGGAATGAGCAGTTCTTC; CDR3: CASSLIPSGRWNEQFF
D: TRBD2; J: TRBJ2-5; V: TRBV6-5; size: .; DNA: TGTGCCAGCTCCCTTGAGCCTAGCGGGGGGGAGACCCAGTACTTC; CDR3: CASSLEPSGGETQYF
D: .; J: TRBJ1-2; V: TRBV6-5; size: .; DNA: TGTGCCAGCAACCCTAGGGACACCATCTATGGCTACACCTTC; CDR3: CASNPRDTIYGYTF
D: .; J: TRBJ2-2; V: TRBV11-2; size: .; DNA: TGTGCCAGCACCCTGGGGGGGAACACCGGGGAGCTGTTTTTT; CDR3: CASTLGGNTGELFF
D: .; J: TRBJ2-7; V: TRBV7-9; size: once; DNA: TGTGCCAGCAGCTTAGACTTGGGCAGCCTGGCGCAGTACTTC; CDR3: CASSLDLGSLAQYF